This paragraph reports one T cell receptor beta chain. The antigen remains undetermined. This record comes from a study of shared clonotypes between healthy human individuals. Study at large: The donors, a couple of women and a few men, were aged 18 to 49.

General study points: Clonotype sharing among donors, it was expected, would be affected by sequencing depth.

The donor cohort consisted entirely of Caucasian adults residing in Nashville, Tennessee. As processed by the authors: Junction-only immunoSEQ data arrived without quality scores, meaning filtering differed. TCRdb's table, derived via immunoSEQ multiplex PCR, lists solely in-frame clones and lacks some. V and J calls and clone size come straight from that table; D and trimming were deduced from the DNA. The sample carries about 450,000 clones, roughly 83% recorded once. Sequencing was performed on PBMCs. The sequence derives from a middle-aged woman in good health. Some clones in this sample may be carry-over from other donors' samples.

The CDR3 region is CASSYRQPDPRYTF. CDR3 DNA sequence: TGTGCCAGCAGTTACCGGCAGCCAGACCCCCGCTACACCTTC. The V and J genes are TRBV6-5 and TRBJ1-2; unclear D gene. CDR1 and CDR2 from the germline V gene are MNHEY and SVGAGI. The CDR3 covers 14 residues. Trimming left V 2 bases short and J 9 bases short, with 16 bases between.